What follows is one T cell receptor (beta chain) and its context. Its antigen remains unidentified. Mismatch with germline at one junction end may stem from a read error. Researchers ran the PCR with 60 Vbeta and 13 Jbeta primers. TCRdb's copy holds only in-frame clones and misses some; the assay was immunoSEQ multiplex PCR. Among about 130,000 clones listed, roughly 80% were seen once. This specimen comes from a study of cytomegalovirus exposure and HLA in healthy donors. The germline gives CDR1 SGHTA, CDR2 FQGNSA. The CDR3 covers 15 residues. Findings of the study overall: It has been reported that TCR beta sequences accurately predicted the HLA-A and HLA-B alleles of most subjects.

The receptor's source is a woman aged 40 to 50 in good health and CMV-seronegative. The rearrangement joins TRBV7-2 to TRBJ1-1; TRBD1 matches at 8 bases. The sequencing input was PBMCs. The CDR3 protein is CASSLDRGSETEAFF. In nucleotides, the CDR3 is TGTGCCAGCAGTTTAGACAGGGGTTCGGAGACTGAAGCTTTCTTT.